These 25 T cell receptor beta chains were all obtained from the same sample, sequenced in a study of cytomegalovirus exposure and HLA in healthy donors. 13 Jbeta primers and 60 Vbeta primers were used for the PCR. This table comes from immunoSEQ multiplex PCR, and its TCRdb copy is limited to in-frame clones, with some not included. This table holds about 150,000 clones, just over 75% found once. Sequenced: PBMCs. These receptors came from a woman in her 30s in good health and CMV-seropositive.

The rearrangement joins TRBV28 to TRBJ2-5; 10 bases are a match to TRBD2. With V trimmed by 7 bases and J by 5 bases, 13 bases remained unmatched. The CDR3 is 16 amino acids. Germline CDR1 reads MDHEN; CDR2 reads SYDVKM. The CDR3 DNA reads TGTGCCAGCAAGGGACTAGCGAGCCCGACCGTGGAGACCCAGTACTTC. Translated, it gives CASKGLASPTVETQYF.

The CDR3, as DNA: TGTGCCAGCAGAGCGACAGGGGTCCCTGAAGCTTTCTTT. It encodes CASRATGVPEAFF. The chain joins TRBV2 to TRBJ1-1; 8 bases match TRBD1. Germline V gene data show CDR1 as SNHLY and CDR2 as FYNNEI. The CDR3 runs to 13 residues. V shed 6 bases and J 6 bases; nucleotides not matched to a gene: 6. The variable domain in full, completed from reference TRBV2 and TRBJ1-1, reads EPEVTQTPSHQVTQMGQEVILRCVPISNHLYFYWYRQILGQKVEFLVSFYNNEISEKSEIFDDQFSVERPDGSNFTLKIRSTKLEDSAMYFCASRATGVPEAFFGQGTRLTVV.

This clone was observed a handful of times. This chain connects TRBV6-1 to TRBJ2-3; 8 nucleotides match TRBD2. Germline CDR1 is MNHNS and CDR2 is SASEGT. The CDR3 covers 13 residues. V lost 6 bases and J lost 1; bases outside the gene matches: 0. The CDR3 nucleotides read TGTGCCAGCAGGACTAGCGGCACAGATACGCAGTATTTT. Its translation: CASRTSGTDTQYF.

The CDR3 region has the DNA TGCAGCGGCGCCCACGGCGGGCTAGAGACCTCCTACGAGCAGTACTTC. Its translation is CSGAHGGLETSYEQYF. The genes are TRBV29-1 and TRBJ2-7; the D gene is possibly TRBD2 (5 bases). The germline V gene encodes CDR1 SQVTM and CDR2 ANQGSEA. The CDR3 is 16 amino acids. V lost 7 bases, J lost 0 bases, and 22 bases lay in between.

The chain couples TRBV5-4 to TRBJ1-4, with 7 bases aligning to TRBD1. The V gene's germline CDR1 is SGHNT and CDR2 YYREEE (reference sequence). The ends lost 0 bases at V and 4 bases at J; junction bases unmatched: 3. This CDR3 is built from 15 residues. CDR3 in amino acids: CASSLEGTDNEKLFF. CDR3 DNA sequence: TGTGCCAGCAGCTTGGAAGGGACAGATAATGAAAAACTGTTTTTT.

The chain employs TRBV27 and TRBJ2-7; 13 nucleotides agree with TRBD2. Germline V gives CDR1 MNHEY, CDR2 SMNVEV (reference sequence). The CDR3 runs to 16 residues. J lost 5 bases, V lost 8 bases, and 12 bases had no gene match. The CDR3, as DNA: TGTGCCAGCTCGACTAGCGGGAGGATGGGGGGACACGAGCAGTACTTC. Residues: CASSTSGRMGGHEQYF.

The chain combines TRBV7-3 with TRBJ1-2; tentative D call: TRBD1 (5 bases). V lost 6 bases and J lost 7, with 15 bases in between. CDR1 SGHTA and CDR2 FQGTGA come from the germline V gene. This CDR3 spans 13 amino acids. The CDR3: CASSPGGVGGYTF. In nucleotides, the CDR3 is TGTGCCAGCAGTCCAGGAGGGGTGGGTGGCTACACCTTC.

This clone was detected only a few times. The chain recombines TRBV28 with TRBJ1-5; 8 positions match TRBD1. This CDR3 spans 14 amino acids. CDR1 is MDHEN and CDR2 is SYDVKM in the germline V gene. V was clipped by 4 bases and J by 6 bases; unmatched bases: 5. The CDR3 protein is CASSSTGGGQPQHF. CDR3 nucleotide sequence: TGTGCCAGCAGTTCAACAGGGGGGGGTCAGCCCCAGCATTTT.

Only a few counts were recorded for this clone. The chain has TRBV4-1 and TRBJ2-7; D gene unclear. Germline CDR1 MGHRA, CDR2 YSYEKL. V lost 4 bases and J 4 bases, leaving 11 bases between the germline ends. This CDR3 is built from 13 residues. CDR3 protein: CASSLELLYEQYF. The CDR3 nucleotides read TGCGCCAGCAGCCTTGAGCTCTTATACGAGCAGTACTTC.

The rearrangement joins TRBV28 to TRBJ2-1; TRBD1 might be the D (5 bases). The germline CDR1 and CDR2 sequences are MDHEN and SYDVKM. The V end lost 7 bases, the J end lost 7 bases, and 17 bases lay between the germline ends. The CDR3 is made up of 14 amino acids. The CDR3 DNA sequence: TGTGCCAGCAATGGGGCCTTGGGTAAGAATGAGCAGTTCTTC. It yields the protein CASNGALGKNEQFF. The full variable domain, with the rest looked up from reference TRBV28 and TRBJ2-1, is DVKVTQSSRYLVKRTGEKVFLECVQDMDHENMFWYRQDPGLGLRLIYFSYDVKMKEKGDIPEGYSVSREKKERFSLILESASTNQTSMYLCASNGALGKNEQFFGPGTRLTVL.

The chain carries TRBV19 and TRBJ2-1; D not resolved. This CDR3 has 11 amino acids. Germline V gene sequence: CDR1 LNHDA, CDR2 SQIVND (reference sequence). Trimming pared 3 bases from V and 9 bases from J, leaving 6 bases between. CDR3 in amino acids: CASSIGSEQFF. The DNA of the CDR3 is TGTGCCAGTAGTATCGGGTCTGAGCAGTTCTTC.

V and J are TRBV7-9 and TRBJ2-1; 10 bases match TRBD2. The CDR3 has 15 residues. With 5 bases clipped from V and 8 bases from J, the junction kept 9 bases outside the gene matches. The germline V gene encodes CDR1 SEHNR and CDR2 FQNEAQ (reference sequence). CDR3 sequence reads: CASSQAGGEGYEQFF. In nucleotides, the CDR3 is TGTGCCAGCAGCCAAGCGGGAGGGGAGGGATATGAGCAGTTCTTC.

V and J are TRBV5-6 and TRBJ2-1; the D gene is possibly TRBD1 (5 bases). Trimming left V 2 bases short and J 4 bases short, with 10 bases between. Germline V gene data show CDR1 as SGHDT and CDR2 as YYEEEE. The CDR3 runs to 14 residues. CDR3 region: CASSFPQGYNEQFF. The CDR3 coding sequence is TGTGCCAGCAGCTTCCCGCAGGGTTACAATGAGCAGTTCTTC. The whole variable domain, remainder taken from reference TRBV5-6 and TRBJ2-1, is DAGVTQSPTHLIKTRGQQVTLRCSPKSGHDTVSWYQQALGQGPQFIFQYYEEEERQRGNFPDRFSGHQFPNYSSELNVNALLLGDSALYLCASSFPQGYNEQFFGPGTRLTVL.

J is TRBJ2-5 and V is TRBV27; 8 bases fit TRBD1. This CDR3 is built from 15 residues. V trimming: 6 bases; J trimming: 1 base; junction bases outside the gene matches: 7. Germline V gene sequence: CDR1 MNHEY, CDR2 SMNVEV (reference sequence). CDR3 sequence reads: CASRSDRGSQETQYF. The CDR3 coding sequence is TGTGCCAGCAGGAGCGACAGGGGTTCCCAAGAGACCCAGTACTTC.

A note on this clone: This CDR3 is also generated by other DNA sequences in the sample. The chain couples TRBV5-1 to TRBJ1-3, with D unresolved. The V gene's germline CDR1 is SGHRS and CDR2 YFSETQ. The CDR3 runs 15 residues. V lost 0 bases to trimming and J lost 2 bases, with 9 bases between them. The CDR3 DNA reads TGCGCCAGCAGCTTGGAGTCCGGGGCTGGAAACACCATATATTTT. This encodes CASSLESGAGNTIYF.

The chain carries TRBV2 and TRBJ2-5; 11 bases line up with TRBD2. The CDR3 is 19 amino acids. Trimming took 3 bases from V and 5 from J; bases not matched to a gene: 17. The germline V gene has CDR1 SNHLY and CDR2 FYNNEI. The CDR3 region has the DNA TGTGCCAGCAGTGAGAGGGTAGCGGGGGGGTACCTTGATGCTGAGACCCAGTACTTC. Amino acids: CASSERVAGGYLDAETQYF. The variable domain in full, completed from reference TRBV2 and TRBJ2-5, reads EPEVTQTPSHQVTQMGQEVILRCVPISNHLYFYWYRQILGQKVEFLVSFYNNEISEKSEIFDDQFSVERPDGSNFTLKIRSTKLEDSAMYFCASSERVAGGYLDAETQYFGPGTRLLVL.

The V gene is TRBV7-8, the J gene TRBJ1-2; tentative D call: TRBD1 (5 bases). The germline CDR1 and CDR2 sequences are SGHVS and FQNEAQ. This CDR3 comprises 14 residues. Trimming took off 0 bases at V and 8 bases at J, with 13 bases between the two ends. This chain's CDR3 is CASSLAPGPRGYTF. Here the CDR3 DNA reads TGTGCCAGCAGCTTAGCGCCAGGGCCTCGGGGCTACACCTTC.

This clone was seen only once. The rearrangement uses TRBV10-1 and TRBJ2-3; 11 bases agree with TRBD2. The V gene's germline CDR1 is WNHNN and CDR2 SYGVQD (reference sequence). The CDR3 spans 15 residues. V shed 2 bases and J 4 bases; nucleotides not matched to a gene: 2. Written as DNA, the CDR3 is TGCGCCAGCAGTGAGGGGACTAGCGGTCCAGATACGCAGTATTTT. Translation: CASSEGTSGPDTQYF.

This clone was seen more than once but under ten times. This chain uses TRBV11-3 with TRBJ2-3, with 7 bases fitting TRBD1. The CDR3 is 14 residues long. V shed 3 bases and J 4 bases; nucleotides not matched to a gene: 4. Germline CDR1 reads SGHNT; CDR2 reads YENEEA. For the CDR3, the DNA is TGTGCCAGCAGCTTGGACAGGTGGGCAGATACGCAGTATTTT. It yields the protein CASSLDRWADTQYF.

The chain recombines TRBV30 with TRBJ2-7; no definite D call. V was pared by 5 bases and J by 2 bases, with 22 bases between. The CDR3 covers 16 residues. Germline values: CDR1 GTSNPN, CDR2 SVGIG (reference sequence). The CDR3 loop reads CAWARLAAPLPYEQYF. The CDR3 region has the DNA TGTGCCTGGGCCCGGTTAGCAGCGCCTTTACCCTACGAGCAGTACTTC.

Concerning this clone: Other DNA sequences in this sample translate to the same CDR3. The CDR3 here is CAISPGTGSNQPQHF. CDR3 DNA sequence: TGTGCCATCAGTCCCGGGACAGGGAGTAATCAGCCCCAGCATTTT. J is TRBJ1-5 and V is TRBV10-3; TRBD1 matches at 9 bases. The CDR3 is made up of 15 amino acids. Germline loops: CDR1 ENHRY, CDR2 SYGVKD. V shed 5 bases, J shed 4 bases, and the junction held 6 bases outside the gene matches.

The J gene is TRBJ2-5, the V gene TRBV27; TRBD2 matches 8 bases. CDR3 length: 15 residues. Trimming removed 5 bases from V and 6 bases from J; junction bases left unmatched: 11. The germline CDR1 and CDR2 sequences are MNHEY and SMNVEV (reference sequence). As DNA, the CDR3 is TGTGCCAGCAGTCAAGGGACTAGGGGGGGAAAGACCCAGTACTTC. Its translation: CASSQGTRGGKTQYF.

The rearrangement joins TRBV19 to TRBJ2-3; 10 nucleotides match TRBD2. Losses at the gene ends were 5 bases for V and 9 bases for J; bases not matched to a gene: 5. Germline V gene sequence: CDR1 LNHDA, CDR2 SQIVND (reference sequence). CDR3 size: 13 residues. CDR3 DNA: TGTGCCAGTAGTTCCTCTAGCGGGGGCACGCAGTATTTT. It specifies CASSSSSGGTQYF.

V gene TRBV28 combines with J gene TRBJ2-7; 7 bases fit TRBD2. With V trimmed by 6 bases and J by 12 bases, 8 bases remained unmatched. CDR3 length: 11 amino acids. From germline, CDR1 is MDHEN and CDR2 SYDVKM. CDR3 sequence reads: CASRDSGGPYF. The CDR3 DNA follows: TGTGCCAGCAGGGACTCGGGGGGTCCGTACTTC.

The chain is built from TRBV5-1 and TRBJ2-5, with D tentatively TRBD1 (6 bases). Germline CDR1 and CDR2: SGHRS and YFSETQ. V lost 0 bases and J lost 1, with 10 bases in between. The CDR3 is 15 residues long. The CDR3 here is CASSLGGQTQETQYF. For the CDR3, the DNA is TGCGCCAGCAGCTTGGGGGGGCAGACCCAAGAGACCCAGTACTTC.